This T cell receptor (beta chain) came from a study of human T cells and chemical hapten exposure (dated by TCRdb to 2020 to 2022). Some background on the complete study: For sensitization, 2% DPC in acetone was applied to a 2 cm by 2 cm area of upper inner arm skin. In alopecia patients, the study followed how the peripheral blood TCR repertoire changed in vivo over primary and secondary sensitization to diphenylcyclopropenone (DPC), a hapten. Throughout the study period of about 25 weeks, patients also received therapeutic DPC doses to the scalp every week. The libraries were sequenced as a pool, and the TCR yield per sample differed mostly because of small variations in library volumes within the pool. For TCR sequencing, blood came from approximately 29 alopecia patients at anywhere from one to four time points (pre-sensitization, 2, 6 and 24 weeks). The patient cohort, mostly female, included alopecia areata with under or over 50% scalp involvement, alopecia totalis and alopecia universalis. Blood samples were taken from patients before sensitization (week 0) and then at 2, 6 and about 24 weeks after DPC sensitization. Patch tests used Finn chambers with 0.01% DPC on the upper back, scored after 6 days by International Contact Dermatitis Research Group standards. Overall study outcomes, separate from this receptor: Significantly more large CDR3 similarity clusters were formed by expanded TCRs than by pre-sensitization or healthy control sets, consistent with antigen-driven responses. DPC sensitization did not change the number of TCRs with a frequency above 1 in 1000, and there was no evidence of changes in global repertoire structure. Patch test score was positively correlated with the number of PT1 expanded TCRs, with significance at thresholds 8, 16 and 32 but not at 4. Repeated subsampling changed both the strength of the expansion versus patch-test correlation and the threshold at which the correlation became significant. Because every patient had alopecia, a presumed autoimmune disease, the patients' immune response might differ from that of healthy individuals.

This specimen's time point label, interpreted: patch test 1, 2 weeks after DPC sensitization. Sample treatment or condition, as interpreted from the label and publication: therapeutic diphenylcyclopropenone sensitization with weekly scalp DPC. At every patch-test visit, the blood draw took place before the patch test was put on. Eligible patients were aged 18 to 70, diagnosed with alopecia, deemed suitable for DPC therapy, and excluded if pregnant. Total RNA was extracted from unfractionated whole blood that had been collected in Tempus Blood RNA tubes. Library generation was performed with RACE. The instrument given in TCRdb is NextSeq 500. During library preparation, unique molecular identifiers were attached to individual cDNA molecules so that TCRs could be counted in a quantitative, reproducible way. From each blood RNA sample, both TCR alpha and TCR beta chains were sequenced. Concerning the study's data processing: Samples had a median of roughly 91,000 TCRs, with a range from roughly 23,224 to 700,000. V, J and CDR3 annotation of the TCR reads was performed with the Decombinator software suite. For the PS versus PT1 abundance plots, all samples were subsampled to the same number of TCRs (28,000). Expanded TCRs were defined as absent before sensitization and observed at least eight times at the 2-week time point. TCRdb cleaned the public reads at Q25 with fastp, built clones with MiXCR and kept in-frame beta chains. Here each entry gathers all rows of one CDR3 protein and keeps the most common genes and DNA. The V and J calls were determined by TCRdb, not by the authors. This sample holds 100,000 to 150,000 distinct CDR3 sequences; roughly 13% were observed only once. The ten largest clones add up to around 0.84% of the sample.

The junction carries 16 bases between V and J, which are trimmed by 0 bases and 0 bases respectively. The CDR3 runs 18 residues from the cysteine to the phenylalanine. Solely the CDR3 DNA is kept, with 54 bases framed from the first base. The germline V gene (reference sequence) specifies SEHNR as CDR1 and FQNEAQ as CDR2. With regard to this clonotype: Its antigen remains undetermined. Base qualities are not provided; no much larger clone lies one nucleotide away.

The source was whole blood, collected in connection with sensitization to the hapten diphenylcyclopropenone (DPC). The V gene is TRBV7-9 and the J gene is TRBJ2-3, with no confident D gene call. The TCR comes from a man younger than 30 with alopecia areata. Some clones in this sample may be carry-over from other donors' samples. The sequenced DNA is TGTGCCAGCAGCTTAGCGGCGCAACCTCGAGGCAGCACAGATACGCAGTATTTT. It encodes CASSLAAQPRGSTDTQYF.